These 32 T cell receptor beta chains originate from one sample sequenced in a study of somatic mutations in cytotoxic T cells in rheumatoid arthritis. The assay was immunoSEQ multiplex PCR, and TCRdb's table has in-frame clones only and misses some. In the table there are 20,000 to 25,000 clones, roughly 80% of which are singletons. Sample: CD8+ T cells sorted from blood. These receptors were taken from an adult with rheumatoid arthritis.

This rearrangement joins TRBV7-9 to TRBJ2-1; 8 positions match TRBD2. The CDR3 consists of 16 residues. Germline lookup yields CDR1 SEHNR and CDR2 FQNEAQ (reference sequence). V lost 5 bases and J lost 4; bases outside the gene matches: 10. This CDR3 reads CASSTTAGALYNEQFF. The CDR3 nucleotides are TGTGCCAGCAGCACGACAGCGGGGGCCTTATACAATGAGCAGTTCTTC. Looking up the rest from reference TRBV7-9 and TRBJ2-1 gives the full variable domain: DTGVSQNPRHKITKRGQNVTFRCDPISEHNRLYWYRQTLGQGPEFLTYFQNEAQLEKSRLLSDRFSAERPKGSFSTLEIQRTEQGDSAMYLCASSTTAGALYNEQFFGPGTRLTVL.

The chain has TRBV13 and TRBJ1-3, with no clear D. V lost 11 bases to trimming and J lost 0 bases, with 14 bases between them. This CDR3 is 14 amino acids long. Germline lookup yields CDR1 PRHDT and CDR2 FYEKMQ (reference sequence). CDR3: CASTGLPSGNTIYF. The CDR3 coding sequence is TGTGCCTCTACGGGCCTTCCCTCTGGAAACACCATATATTTT.

This sequence joins TRBV7-6 and TRBJ2-1; D not certain. Trimming shortened V by 2 bases and J by 8 bases, and 10 bases separated the two germline ends. Per the germline V gene, CDR1 is SGHVS and CDR2 is FNYEAQ. The CDR3 length is 13 residues. CDR3 sequence reads: CASSLRFTHEQFF. CDR3 bases: TGTGCCAGCAGCTTACGATTTACCCATGAGCAGTTCTTC.

As to this clone: At one of its ends the junction is not consistent with the germline gene, which may arise from a read error. V usage is TRBV2 and J usage is TRBJ2-2; TRBD1 is a possible D gene (6 bases). Germline assignment: CDR1 SNHLY and CDR2 FYNNEI. The CDR3 contains 15 residues. The CDR3 loop reads CASTQPGHPTGEPFF. As DNA, the CDR3 is TGTGCCAGCACTCAGCCGGGACACCCCACCGGGGAGCCGTTTTTT. Looking up the rest from reference TRBV2 and TRBJ2-2 gives the full variable domain: EPEVTQTPSHQVTQMGQEVILRCVPISNHLYFYWYRQILGQKVEFLVSFYNNEISEKSEIFDDQFSVERPDGSNFTLKIRSTKLEDSAMYFCASTQPGHPTGEPFFGEGSRLTVL.

In DNA form, the CDR3 reads TGTGCCAGCAGCTCACGGGAAGAGACCCAGTACTTC. Translation: CASSSREETQYF. The chain is built from TRBV5-4 and TRBJ2-5; no firm D call. Germline lookup yields CDR1 SGHNT and CDR2 YYREEE (reference sequence). The V end lost 3 bases, the J end lost 3 bases, and 6 bases lay between the germline ends. This CDR3 region has 12 residues. Full variable domain (remainder filled in from reference TRBV5-4 and TRBJ2-5): ETGVTQSPTHLIKTRGQQVTLRCSSQSGHNTVSWYQQALGQGPQFIFQYYREEENGRGNFPPRFSGLQFPNYSSELNVNALELDDSALYLCASSSREETQYFGPGTRLLVL.

The V call is TRBV13, the J call TRBJ1-2; the D gene is possibly TRBD1 (6 bases). This CDR3 has 13 amino acids. The V gene lost 5 bases and the J gene lost 1 base, with 8 bases spanning the gap. Germline V gene sequence: CDR1 PRHDT, CDR2 FYEKMQ (reference sequence). CDR3: CASSLDSNYGYTF. In DNA form, the CDR3 reads TGTGCCAGCAGCCTGGACAGTAACTATGGCTACACCTTC. Filled out from reference TRBV13 and TRBJ1-2, the complete variable domain reads AAGVIQSPRHLIKEKRETATLKCYPIPRHDTVYWYQQGPGQDPQFLISFYEKMQSDKGSIPDRFSAQQFSDYHSELNMSSLELGDSALYFCASSLDSNYGYTFGSGTRLTVV.

The rearrangement links TRBV9 to TRBJ1-1; a possible D gene is TRBD1 (5 bases). Per germline, CDR1 SGDLS and CDR2 YYNGEE. The V end was cut by 4 bases, the J end by 0 bases, with 13 bases between. The CDR3 has 15 residues. The CDR3 sequence is CASSPYKGLNTEAFF. In DNA form, the CDR3 reads TGTGCCAGCAGCCCCTATAAGGGGTTGAACACTGAAGCTTTCTTT.

V is TRBV9 and J is TRBJ1-1, with D unclear. CDR1 SGDLS and CDR2 YYNGEE come from the germline V gene. This CDR3 contains 12 residues. The V end lost 0 bases, the J end lost 8 bases, and 8 bases lay between the germline ends. The CDR3 here is CASSVENGEAFF. The CDR3 DNA reads as TGTGCCAGCAGCGTAGAAAACGGAGAAGCTTTCTTT. Combining the CDR3 with reference TRBV9 and TRBJ1-1 gives the whole variable domain DSGVTQTPKHLITATGQRVTLRCSPRSGDLSVYWYQQSLDQGLQFLIQYYNGEERAKGNILERFSAQQFPDLHSELNLSSLELGDSALYFCASSVENGEAFFGQGTRLTVV.

The chain carries TRBV10-3 and TRBJ2-7; tentative D call: TRBD1 (6 bases). The CDR3 has 11 amino acids. Trimming removed 8 bases at V and 2 bases at J, with 7 bases between. The germline V gene encodes CDR1 ENHRY and CDR2 SYGVKD. CDR3 DNA sequence: TGTGCCATCGGACAGACCTACGAGCAGTACTTC. Translating gives CAIGQTYEQYF.

The chain links TRBV4-1 to TRBJ1-1; no clear D. Trimming pared 1 base from V and 4 bases from J, leaving 13 bases between. Per germline, CDR1 MGHRA and CDR2 YSYEKL. This CDR3 has 15 amino acids. The CDR3 region is CASSQGGQLSTEAFF. The CDR3, as DNA: TGCGCCAGCAGCCAAGGCGGGCAGTTGAGCACTGAAGCTTTCTTT.

This clone has just one count. The chain employs TRBV7-9 and TRBJ1-2, with TRBD1 identical over 7 bases. Losses at the gene ends were 3 bases for V and 4 bases for J; bases not matched to a gene: 11. CDR1 is SEHNR and CDR2 is FQNEAQ in the germline V gene (reference sequence). The CDR3 is 16 amino acids. The CDR3 loop is CASSFSGTESFYGYTF. CDR3 in DNA: TGTGCCAGCAGCTTTTCCGGGACAGAAAGTTTCTATGGCTACACCTTC.

V usage is TRBV28 and J usage is TRBJ2-2; 7 bases match TRBD1. CDR3 length: 15 residues. Looked up from germline, CDR1 is MDHEN and CDR2 is SYDVKM. Losses at the gene ends were 2 bases for V and 3 bases for J; bases not matched to a gene: 3. The CDR3 loop is CASSLRDRDTGELFF. CDR3 DNA sequence: TGTGCCAGCAGTTTACGGGACAGAGACACCGGGGAGCTGTTTTTT.

V is TRBV5-6 and J is TRBJ1-1; D unclear. The germline V and J ends were trimmed by 2 bases and 4 bases, with 6 bases remaining between them. The germline gives CDR1 SGHDT, CDR2 YYEEEE. This CDR3 has 12 residues. The CDR3 DNA follows: TGTGCCAGCAGCTTTTCGGGCACTGAAGCTTTCTTT. Residues: CASSFSGTEAFF.

This clone was detected once. The V gene is TRBV7-9, the J gene TRBJ2-7; TRBD1 agrees at 7 bases. The germline gives CDR1 SEHNR, CDR2 FQNEAQ (reference sequence). V shed 2 bases, J shed 3 bases, and the junction held 10 bases outside the gene matches. The CDR3 contains 16 residues. Written as DNA, the CDR3 is TGTGCCAGCAGCTTAACGTCTAGACAGGGTTACTACGAGCAGTACTTC. Translated, it gives CASSLTSRQGYYEQYF.

The chain has TRBV19 and TRBJ1-5, with TRBD1 matching 8 bases. Losses at the gene ends were 3 bases for V and 0 bases for J; bases not matched to a gene: 13. Germline V gene data show CDR1 as LNHDA and CDR2 as SQIVND (reference sequence). The CDR3 totals 19 residues. The CDR3 DNA reads as TGTGCCAGTAGTATCCTCTCTCATACAGGGGGAGGTAGCAATCAGCCCCAGCATTTT. Its translation is CASSILSHTGGGSNQPQHF.

This chain uses TRBV15 with TRBJ2-7; 8 nucleotides align to TRBD1. The CDR3 is 15 residues long. V lost 0 bases to trimming and J lost 2 bases; unmatched junction nucleotides: 3. Looked up from germline, CDR1 is LNHNV and CDR2 is YYDKDF (reference sequence). The CDR3 DNA reads as TGTGCCACCAGCAGAGATGCAGGGGGCCCCTACGAGCAGTACTTC. This codes for CATSRDAGGPYEQYF.

The chain uses TRBV6-1 and TRBJ2-7; D might be TRBD2 (6 bases). V was shortened by 3 bases and J by 0 bases, with 12 bases between the two germline ends. Germline lookup yields CDR1 MNHNS and CDR2 SASEGT. This CDR3 is built from 15 residues. The CDR3 DNA reads TGTGCCAGCAGTGACTATGACGGGGGCTCCTACGAGCAGTACTTC. Its protein is CASSDYDGGSYEQYF.

A few counts support this clone. The chain uses TRBV19 and TRBJ1-2; D is unclear. V was shortened by 6 bases and J by 3 bases, with 8 bases between the two germline ends. CDR1 and CDR2 from the germline V gene are LNHDA and SQIVND (reference sequence). The CDR3 loop spans 12 amino acids. This chain's CDR3 is CASRKAHYGYTF. CDR3 nucleotides: TGTGCCAGTAGGAAGGCCCACTATGGCTACACCTTC.

V usage is TRBV20-1 and J usage is TRBJ1-2; possibly TRBD1 for D (6 bases). CDR3 length equals 11 residues. Trimming took off 6 bases at V and 7 bases at J, with 12 bases between the two ends. Germline CDR1 reads DFQATT; CDR2 reads SNEGSKA (reference sequence). The CDR3 spells CSATQGSGYTF. Here the CDR3 DNA reads TGCAGTGCCACACAGGGTTCTGGCTACACCTTC.

The rearrangement links TRBV7-2 to TRBJ1-4; 7 bases align to TRBD1. Germline values: CDR1 SGHTA, CDR2 FQGNSA. The CDR3 is 14 residues long. V shed 5 bases, J shed 4 bases, and the junction held 4 bases outside the gene matches. DNA of the CDR3: TGTGCCAGCAGCCCCGGGACAGTTAATGAAAAACTGTTTTTT. This sequence encodes CASSPGTVNEKLFF.

The V and J genes are TRBV4-2 and TRBJ2-7, with 7 bases that match TRBD1. In germline, CDR1 is LGHNA, CDR2 YNFKEQ. The CDR3 runs to 15 residues. Trimming removed 5 bases from V and 4 bases from J; junction bases left unmatched: 11. Written as DNA, the CDR3 is TGTGCCAGCAGCACCGGGACAGAAGGGGGTTACGAGCAGTACTTC. It translates to CASSTGTEGGYEQYF.

The chain is built from TRBV7-9 and TRBJ2-7; a weak D match, TRBD1 (6 bases). The V and J ends lost 5 bases and 3 bases respectively, with 8 bases between them. Germline V gene data show CDR1 as SEHNR and CDR2 as FQNEAQ (reference sequence). The CDR3 covers 12 residues. The CDR3 nucleotides are TGTGCCAGCAGCGGGGGCCGCTACGAGCAGTACTTC. Its translation is CASSGGRYEQYF. The whole variable domain, remainder taken from reference TRBV7-9 and TRBJ2-7, is DTGVSQNPRHKITKRGQNVTFRCDPISEHNRLYWYRQTLGQGPEFLTYFQNEAQLEKSRLLSDRFSAERPKGSFSTLEIQRTEQGDSAMYLCASSGGRYEQYFGPGTRLTVT.

The genes are TRBV27 and TRBJ2-2; D remains ambiguous. Germline V gene data show CDR1 as MNHEY and CDR2 as SMNVEV (reference sequence). Between the trimmed V and J ends, which lost 2 bases and 4 bases, there was a span of 20 bases. The CDR3 runs to 18 residues. The CDR3 reads CASSLGLVGSLFTGELFF. In DNA, the CDR3 is TGTGCCAGCAGTTTAGGGCTAGTCGGGTCGTTGTTCACCGGGGAGCTGTTTTTT.

CDR3 DNA sequence: TGCGCCAGCAGCCAAGGTATGTCCGGTGCCTACGAGCAGTACTTC. This gives the protein CASSQGMSGAYEQYF. The V call is TRBV4-3, the J call TRBJ2-7, with no clear D. The CDR3 is 15 residues long. Germline V lookup: CDR1 LGHNA, CDR2 YSLEER. V gave up 1 base and J gave up 2 bases, with 12 bases separating them.

There are a few counts of this clone. The chain has TRBV6-5 and TRBJ2-5, with 8 bases fitting TRBD1. The J call may be mistaken, given a closer DNA end match to TRBJ2-7. CDR1 is MNHEY, CDR2 SVGAGI, per germline. The CDR3 has 13 amino acids. CDR3 nucleotide sequence: TGTGCCAGCCAGACAGGGGAAGGCAACGAGCAGTACTTC. It translates to CASQTGEGNEQYF.

V is TRBV5-6 and J is TRBJ2-7; D is unresolved. CDR3 length: 14 amino acids. The V gene's germline CDR1 is SGHDT and CDR2 YYEEEE. Trimming removed 1 base at V and 2 bases at J, with 10 bases between. CDR3 nucleotide sequence: TGTGCCAGCAGCTTGAGCGTCAGTCCCTACGAGCAGTACTTC. Translated, it gives CASSLSVSPYEQYF.

J is TRBJ1-1 and V is TRBV10-2, with 7 bases identical to TRBD1. This CDR3 region has 15 residues. With 7 bases clipped from V and 1 base from J, the junction kept 9 bases outside the gene matches. The V gene's germline CDR1 is WSHSY and CDR2 SAAADI. The chain's CDR3 is CASIGQAAKNTEAFF. CDR3 nucleotides: TGCGCCAGCATCGGACAGGCGGCTAAGAACACTGAAGCTTTCTTT.

The chain carries TRBV14 and TRBJ1-2, with D maybe TRBD1 (5 bases). V shed 3 bases and J shed 3 bases, with 17 bases lying between them. This CDR3 contains 16 residues. CDR1 is SGHDN and CDR2 is FVKESK in the germline V gene. The CDR3 DNA is TGTGCCAGCAGCCATCGTCGGGGGAGTCACCACTATGGCTACACCTTC. Its translation is CASSHRRGSHHYGYTF.

The chain has TRBV7-9 and TRBJ2-3; 15 bases align to TRBD2. In germline, CDR1 is SEHNR, CDR2 FQNEAQ (reference sequence). This CDR3 comprises 16 residues. Germline trimming cut 4 bases from V and 7 bases from J; bases unmatched to any gene: 6. CDR3 in amino acids: CASSYRTSGGAYTQYF. For the CDR3, the DNA is TGTGCCAGCAGCTACAGGACTAGCGGGGGGGCTTATACGCAGTATTTT.

This clone was observed a single time. CDR3 protein: CASSFGTGGVYEQYF. CDR3 nucleotides: TGTGCCAGTAGTTTTGGGACAGGGGGGGTCTACGAGCAGTACTTC. The chain couples TRBV19 to TRBJ2-7, with TRBD1 matching 11 bases. The CDR3 covers 15 residues. With V trimmed by 5 bases and J by 3 bases, 6 bases remained unmatched. Germline CDR1 is LNHDA and CDR2 is SQIVND (reference sequence).

Only one count was recorded for this clone. The V gene is TRBV4-1, the J gene TRBJ1-1; perhaps TRBD1 as D (5 bases). CDR3 length: 17 residues. In germline, CDR1 is MGHRA, CDR2 YSYEKL. V lost 1 base to trimming and J lost 2 bases, with 17 bases between them. CDR3 nucleotides: TGCGCCAGCAGCCAAGTCGAGGGGACGGGGGTTAACACTGAAGCTTTCTTT. It codes for CASSQVEGTGVNTEAFF.

The rearrangement joins TRBV6-5 to TRBJ2-3, with unresolved D. Germline loops: CDR1 MNHEY, CDR2 SVGAGI. CDR3 length: 15 amino acids. V was clipped by 7 bases and J by 2 bases, with 16 bases between them. CDR3 nucleotides: TGTGCCAGCAAAATTGACCCTGAAGACACAGATACGCAGTATTTT. It encodes CASKIDPEDTDTQYF.